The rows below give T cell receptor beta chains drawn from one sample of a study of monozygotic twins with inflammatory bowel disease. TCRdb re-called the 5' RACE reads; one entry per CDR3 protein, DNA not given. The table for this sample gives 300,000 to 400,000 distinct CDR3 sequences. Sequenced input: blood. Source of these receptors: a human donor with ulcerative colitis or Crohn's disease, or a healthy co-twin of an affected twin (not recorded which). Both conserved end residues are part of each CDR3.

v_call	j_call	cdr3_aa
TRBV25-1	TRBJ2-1	CASSEWTASYNEQFF
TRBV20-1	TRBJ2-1	CSAPVLAVDEQFF
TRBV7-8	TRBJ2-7	CASSFRVGTYEQYF
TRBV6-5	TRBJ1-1	CASSYPGQLNGEAFF
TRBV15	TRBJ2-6	CATSRDRGRGLSGANVLTF
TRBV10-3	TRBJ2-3	CAITRGPADTQYF
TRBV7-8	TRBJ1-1	CASSSDRGFDTEAFF
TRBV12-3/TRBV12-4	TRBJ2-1	CASSPPGLAGAYNEQFF
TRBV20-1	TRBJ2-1	CSATTRLAGGANEQFF
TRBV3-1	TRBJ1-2	CASSITGTGGGGYTF
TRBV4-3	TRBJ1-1	CASSGREGTEAFF
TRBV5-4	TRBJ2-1	CASSLAGTIEQFF
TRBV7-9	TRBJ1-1	CASSRSNTEAFF